The entry that follows covers one T cell receptor (beta chain) sequence. No antigen is known for it. TCRdb reanalysed the 5' RACE reads using MiXCR and keeps one entry per CDR3 protein. The sample yields a few hundred thousand distinct CDR3 sequences, 8.5% to 10% seen once. The sample is drawn from a study of identical twins. Findings and caveats of the study: Insertions ran lower in abundant cord blood beta clonotypes, though not in memory repertoires. Compared with unrelated sharing, twin-shared out-of-frame alpha sequences had more low-probability sequences.

In every case, the donor was a healthy Caucasian. This receptor was taken from a woman aged 45-60 years in good health. The source material was naive T cells sorted from blood.

This chain's CDR3 is CASSQGTVQYEQYV. CDR3 coding DNA: TGTGCCAGCAGCCAAGGGACAGTCCAGTACGAGCAGTACGTC. The chain combines TRBV11-3 with TRBJ2-7; 7 bases agree with TRBD1. V was clipped by 5 bases and J by 4 bases; unmatched bases: 8. The CDR3 is 14 amino acids. Germline CDR1 is SGHNT and CDR2 is YENEEA.